The sequence of this T cell receptor (beta chain) was determined in a study of vaccination and CD4 T cells after COVID-19. Across the study: Overlapping spike pools from SARS-CoV-2 and HCoV-NL63, HCoV-OC43 and HCoV-229E served as culture stimuli.

The Oncomine TCR Beta short-read assay was what sequenced the DNA obtained from cultured CD4+ T cells. TCRdb used MiXCR to reprocess the PCR reads, holding one entry per CDR3 protein. This sample has approximately 5,000 distinct CDR3 sequences, with 35% to 50% found just once. Concerning this clonotype itself: The target antigen is unknown.

Treatment defined: approximately 9-day PBMC culture with coronavirus spike peptide pools or control peptides (ViraFEST assay). Gathered ahead of the COVID-19 pandemic (2011-2018) were the CD4+ T cells of the unexposed donor. Peptide pools at roughly 10 ug/ml stimulated two million PBMCs per well with about 9.4 IU/ml IL-2. The source of this sequence is a human donor in good health. The sample taken for sequencing was CD4+ T cells from blood, cultured in vitro.

CDR3 loop: CASGTNTGELFF. CDR3 coding DNA: TGTGCCAGTGGGACAAACACCGGGGAGCTGTTTTTT. The V and J genes are TRBV19 and TRBJ2-2; possibly TRBD1 for D (6 bases). The V end was cut by 8 bases, the J end by 2 bases, with 6 bases between. The CDR3 totals 12 residues. Looked up from germline, CDR1 is LNHDA and CDR2 is SQIVND (reference sequence).